These 16 T cell receptor beta chains came from one sample sequenced in a study of T cell repertoires in cytomegalovirus infection. TCRdb passed the reads through MiXCR, listing each CDR3 protein once. The table records about 180,000 distinct CDR3 sequences, approximately 15% of them present only once. The sample was PBMCs. The receptors were gathered from a human donor in good health (CMV status not recorded). Some clones in this sample may be carry-over from other donors' samples.

This clonotype was seen a handful of times. The CDR3 nucleotides read TGTGCCAGCAGTTACTCGAGGGGTCAGACCCAGTACTTC. Encoded protein: CASSYSRGQTQYF. The chain uses TRBV6-5 and TRBJ2-5; either TRBD1 or TRBD2 may fit D (5 bases each). The germline V gene has CDR1 MNHEY and CDR2 SVGAGI. With 0 bases removed from V and 6 bases from J, the gap between germline ends came to 8 bases. CDR3 length: 13 amino acids.

This clonotype was found many times. V is TRBV7-2 and J is TRBJ2-1, with 7 bases matching TRBD2. CDR1 SGHTA and CDR2 FQGNSA come from the germline V gene. Germline trimming cut 8 bases from V and 5 bases from J; bases unmatched to any gene: 3. This CDR3 comprises 12 residues. Written as DNA, the CDR3 is TGTGCCAGCGCTAGCGGCAACAATGAGCAGTTCTTC. Translated, it gives CASASGNNEQFF. The full variable domain, with the rest looked up from reference TRBV7-2 and TRBJ2-1, is GAGVSQSPSNKVTEKGKDVELRCDPISGHTALYWYRQSLGQGLEFLIYFQGNSAPDKSGLPSDRFSAERTGGSVSTLTIQRTQQEDSAVYLCASASGNNEQFFGPGTRLTVL.

This clonotype was counted many times. V is TRBV7-9 and J is TRBJ2-3; 9 bases agree with TRBD2. This CDR3 has 12 residues. V dropped 5 bases and J dropped 8; count of bases not matched to a gene: 2. Germline V lookup: CDR1 SEHNR, CDR2 FQNEAQ (reference sequence). As DNA, the CDR3 is TGTGCCAGCAGCCCGGGACTAGCTACGCAGTATTTT. As protein: CASSPGLATQYF.

This chain connects TRBV29-1 to TRBJ2-3; 13 bases are shared with TRBD2. The CDR3 is made up of 16 amino acids. V was pared by 2 bases and J by 5 bases, with 7 bases of the junction left unmatched. Germline-derived CDR1 and CDR2 are SQVTM and ANQGSEA. The CDR3 region has the DNA TGCAGCGTTGAACGGACTAGCGGGGGCCCCGGAGATACGCAGTATTTT. This translates into CSVERTSGGPGDTQYF.

The chain joins TRBV20-1 to TRBJ2-3, with a weak D call TRBD2 (5 bases). CDR3 length: 15 residues. Germline assignment: CDR1 DFQATT and CDR2 SNEGSKA (reference sequence). Here the CDR3 reads CGVGSTADYTDTQYF. The CDR3 region has the DNA TGCGGTGTCGGCTCCACGGCTGACTACACAGATACGCAGTATTTT.

DNA for the CDR3: TGTGCCAGTAGGGTCGCGGGGGCCAACGTCCTGACTTTC. It specifies CASRVAGANVLTF. The V call is TRBV19, the J call TRBJ2-6; D remains ambiguous. V dropped 6 bases and J dropped 4 bases, with 7 bases sitting between them. The germline V gene encodes CDR1 LNHDA and CDR2 SQIVND (reference sequence). The CDR3 contains 13 residues.

This clonotype was counted a few times. The J gene is TRBJ1-3, the V gene TRBV29-1, with 8 positions matching TRBD1. J gave up 4 bases and V 7 bases, and 6 bases lay outside the gene matches. Germline V lookup: CDR1 SQVTM, CDR2 ANQGSEA. The CDR3 spans 13 residues. The CDR3 sequence is CSGLTGAGNTIYF. The CDR3 region has the DNA TGCAGCGGGCTGACAGGGGCCGGAAACACCATATATTTT.

V is TRBV6-2 or TRBV6-3 and J is TRBJ1-4, with D possibly matching TRBD1 (6 bases). Trimming removed 5 bases at V and 12 bases at J, with 19 bases between. The CDR3 loop spans 14 amino acids. Germline V lookup: CDR1 MNHEY, CDR2 SVGEGT. CDR3 coding DNA: TGTGCCAGCAGTCTAAAGAGGGGGTTGTCGGAACTGTTTTTT. Translation gives CASSLKRGLSELFF.

This clonotype has at least ten counts. The chain is built from TRBV7-7 and TRBJ2-1; 12 positions agree with TRBD2. The CDR3 totals 15 residues. The V and J ends lost 4 bases and 8 bases, in that order; junction bases with no gene match: 6. The germline CDR1 and CDR2 sequences are SSHAT and FNYEAQ (reference sequence). The chain's CDR3 is CASSSRLAGDDEQFF. CDR3 nucleotides: TGTGCCAGCAGCTCCCGACTAGCGGGGGACGATGAGCAGTTCTTC. Variable domain in full (rest from reference TRBV7-7 and TRBJ2-1): GAGVSQSPRYKVTKRGQDVTLRCDPISSHATLYWYQQALGQGPEFLTYFNYEAQPDKSGLPSDRFSAERPEGSISTLTIQRTEQRDSAMYRCASSSRLAGDDEQFFGPGTRLTVL.

There are many counts of this clonotype. The V call is TRBV14, the J call TRBJ2-3; 14 bases fit TRBD2. Germline V gene sequence: CDR1 SGHDN, CDR2 FVKESK. This CDR3 is built from 16 residues. V shed 1 base and J 5 bases; nucleotides not matched to a gene: 2. The CDR3 region has the DNA TGTGCCAGCAGCCAAGTAGGACTAGCGGGAGGAGATACGCAGTATTTT. It encodes CASSQVGLAGGDTQYF. Supplemented by reference TRBV14 and TRBJ2-3, the full variable domain reads EAGVTQFPSHSVIEKGQTVTLRCDPISGHDNLYWYRRVMGKEIKFLLHFVKESKQDESGMPNNRFLAERTGGTYSTLKVQPAELEDSGVYFCASSQVGLAGGDTQYFGPGTRLTVL.

This clonotype has at least ten counts. The chain joins TRBV7-2 to TRBJ1-2, with D unclear. Trimming took off 4 bases at V and 3 bases at J, with 12 bases between the two ends. Germline V lookup: CDR1 SGHTA, CDR2 FQGNSA. The CDR3 has 14 residues. The DNA of the CDR3 is TGTGCCAGCAGCTGGGGAGGGCCCGACTATGGCTACACCTTC. Translating it yields CASSWGGPDYGYTF.

This clonotype was picked up many times. CDR3 sequence (DNA): TGTGCCAGCAGTTACTCGTGGGATACGCAGTATTTT. It translates to CASSYSWDTQYF. This chain connects TRBV6-2 or TRBV6-3 to TRBJ2-3; D not certain. CDR1 MNHEY and CDR2 SVGEGT come from the germline V gene. The CDR3 is made up of 12 amino acids. Trimming stripped 0 bases from V and 6 bases from J, with 4 bases between.

The CDR3 DNA reads as TGTGCCAGCAGCCCGACGTTCGGACAGGGTAGTCTTGGCAATCAGCCCCAGCATTTT. Protein sequence: CASSPTFGQGSLGNQPQHF. The rearrangement uses TRBV3-1 and TRBJ1-5, with 8 bases that match TRBD1. The CDR3 is 19 amino acids. Germline V CDR1 and CDR2: LGHDT, YNNKEL (reference sequence). With 4 bases clipped from V and 2 bases from J, the junction kept 16 bases outside the gene matches.

This clonotype was observed at least ten times. The chain joins TRBV28 to TRBJ2-4; D possibly corresponds to TRBD1 (6 bases). Trimming took 2 bases from V and 6 from J, leaving 11 bases between them. Germline V gene sequence: CDR1 MDHEN, CDR2 SYDVKM. The length of the CDR3 is 14 residues. CDR3 residues: CASSLVRGINIQYF. The CDR3 bases are TGTGCCAGCAGTTTAGTCAGGGGTATAAACATTCAGTACTTC.

This chain joins TRBV20-1 and TRBJ2-3; D may correspond to TRBD1 or TRBD2 (5 bases each). This CDR3 is 15 amino acids long. The V and J ends lost 1 base and 3 bases respectively, with 14 bases between them. CDR1 DFQATT and CDR2 SNEGSKA come from the germline V gene (reference sequence). CDR3 nucleotides: TGCAGTGCTAGAGGGGGGTCGTCGGATACAGATACGCAGTATTTT. This translates into CSARGGSSDTDTQYF.

This clonotype was detected ten times or more. The chain carries TRBV2 and TRBJ2-1; TRBD1 matches 8 bases. CDR1 and CDR2 (germline): SNHLY, FYNNEI. This CDR3 contains 15 residues. The J segment lost 2 bases and the V segment lost 5 bases, leaving 5 bases of the junction unmatched. The CDR3 sequence: CASSSRGQAYNEQFF. The CDR3 DNA reads TGTGCCAGCAGTAGCAGGGGACAGGCCTACAATGAGCAGTTCTTC.